Each of the 30 T cell receptor beta chains below was sequenced from the same sample in a study of cytotoxic CD8 clonotypes in ibrutinib-treated CLL. Using immunoSEQ multiplex PCR, the repertoire was profiled, and TCRdb retains in-frame clones only, with some absent. Among about 150,000 clones listed, about 75% were seen once. The sequencing used PBMCs, collected after 24 months of ibrutinib treatment. The receptors originated from a human donor with chronic lymphocytic leukemia.

This chain uses TRBV5-1 with TRBJ2-3; TRBD2 matches at 10 bases. V lost 0 bases, J lost 6 bases, and 16 bases stayed unmatched. This CDR3 is 19 amino acids long. In germline, CDR1 is SGHRS, CDR2 YFSETQ. The CDR3 reads CASSLANRWSGGAEDTQYF. In nucleotides, the CDR3 is TGCGCCAGCAGCTTGGCAAATAGGTGGAGCGGGGGGGCCGAGGATACGCAGTATTTT.

This clone appeared a single time. The chain employs TRBV19 and TRBJ1-1; 9 bases line up with TRBD1. CDR3 length: 16 amino acids. Trimming removed 7 bases from V and 1 base from J; junction bases left unmatched: 10. CDR1 is LNHDA, CDR2 SQIVND, per germline (reference sequence). The CDR3 DNA follows: TGTGCCAGTACCCCAAGGCCGACAGGGGGGAACACTGAAGCTTTCTTT. It codes for CASTPRPTGGNTEAFF.

With respect to this clone: A far larger clone is one nucleotide away, so this likely arose from a read error. Distinct nucleotide sequences in the sample also encode this CDR3. CDR3 amino acids: CASSTPNTGELFF. The DNA for the CDR3 is TGTGCCAGCAGCACCCCCAACACCGGGGAGCTGTTTTTT. The chain links TRBV7-3 to TRBJ2-2, with unresolved D. Germline lookup yields CDR1 SGHTA and CDR2 FQGTGA. CDR3 length: 13 amino acids. Trimming cost V 5 bases and J 2 bases, with 6 bases left between them.

The count of this clone is one. The CDR3 is CAGHRGGWTDTQYF. In nucleotides, the CDR3 is TGTGCCGGACACAGGGGTGGGTGGACAGATACGCAGTATTTT. The V call is TRBV30, the J call TRBJ2-3; 7 nucleotides line up with TRBD1. The V gene end was trimmed by 8 bases and the J gene end by 3 bases; junction bases not matched to a gene: 11. CDR3 length equals 14 residues. Per germline, CDR1 GTSNPN and CDR2 SVGIG (reference sequence).

V is TRBV10-3 and J is TRBJ2-1; the match to TRBD2 covers 10 bases. After removal of 10 bases from V and 3 bases from J, the junction contained 9 bases not matched to a gene. The CDR3 runs to 15 residues. CDR1 is ENHRY and CDR2 is SYGVKD in the germline V gene. The CDR3 region has the DNA TGTGCCACCGGGCTAGCGGGGGTTCTCTACAATGAGCAGTTCTTC. The encoded protein is CATGLAGVLYNEQFF.

CDR3 amino acids: CASRRGLDGSADTQYF. The CDR3 nucleotides are TGCGCCAGCAGACGGGGACTAGACGGTTCGGCAGATACGCAGTATTTT. The chain combines TRBV5-1 with TRBJ2-3; 8 bases align to TRBD2. Germline CDR1 is SGHRS and CDR2 is YFSETQ. The CDR3 has 16 amino acids. Losses at the gene ends were 5 bases for V and 4 bases for J; bases not matched to a gene: 12.

The chain uses TRBV21-1 and TRBJ1-2; the table's D call, TRBD1, has no DNA check behind it. TRBV21-1 counts as a pseudogene. The CDR3 consists of 16 residues. In nucleotides, the CDR3 is TGTGCCAGCAGCAAAGTGGGGGACAGTACTAACTATGGCTACACCTTC. Its protein is CASSKVGDSTNYGYTF.

The chain is built from TRBV30 and TRBJ2-3; D gene ambiguous. Germline V CDR1 and CDR2: GTSNPN, SVGIG (reference sequence). CDR3 length equals 13 residues. The V end was cut by 5 bases, the J end by 2 bases, with 11 bases between. The chain's CDR3 is CAWARTDTDTQYF. DNA for the CDR3: TGTGCCTGGGCCCGGACCGACACAGATACGCAGTATTTT. The full variable domain, in which reference TRBV30 and TRBJ2-3 provide the parts outside the CDR3, is SQTIHQWPATLVQPVGSPLSLECTVEGTSNPNLYWYRQAAGRGLQLLFYSVGIGQISSEVPQNLSASRPQDRQFILSSKKLLLSDSGFYLCAWARTDTDTQYFGPGTRLTVL.

The V gene is TRBV7-3, the J gene TRBJ2-2, with D uncertain. The CDR3 runs to 12 residues. Germline lookup yields CDR1 SGHTA and CDR2 FQGTGA. V dropped 4 bases and J dropped 9 bases, with 9 bases sitting between them. The CDR3, as DNA: TGTGCCAGCAGCTCTGGCGGACGGGAGCTGTTTTTT. Protein: CASSSGGRELFF. Full variable domain (missing parts from reference TRBV7-3 and TRBJ2-2): GAGVSQTPSNKVTEKGKYVELRCDPISGHTALYWYRQSLGQGPEFLIYFQGTGAADDSGLPNDRFFAVRPEGSVSTLKIQRTERGDSAVYLCASSSGGRELFFGEGSRLTVL.

CDR3 DNA sequence: TGCGCCAGCAGCCCCCATCCGCGGGAGACCCAGTACTTC. Translation: CASSPHPRETQYF. This chain joins TRBV5-1 and TRBJ2-5; D is undetermined. The V and J ends lost 4 bases and 5 bases respectively, with 12 bases between them. CDR3 length: 13 residues. Germline V gene lookup returns CDR1 SGHRS and CDR2 YFSETQ.

This clone appeared a single time. The chain combines TRBV6-6 with TRBJ1-2; TRBD1 matches 9 bases. Trimming cost V 7 bases and J 4 bases; bases outside gene matches: 10. CDR1 and CDR2 (germline): MNHNY, SVGAGI (reference sequence). The CDR3 is 15 residues long. The CDR3 protein is CASNPPDRGTYGYTF. As DNA, the CDR3 is TGTGCCAGCAACCCGCCGGACAGGGGAACCTATGGCTACACCTTC.

The gene calls are TRBV7-9 and TRBJ2-4; 7 nucleotides line up with TRBD1. The CDR3 totals 12 residues. Germline V gene lookup returns CDR1 SEHNR and CDR2 FQNEAQ (reference sequence). V shed 5 bases and J 10 bases; nucleotides not matched to a gene: 5. In DNA form, the CDR3 reads TGTGCCAGCAGCGCTGACAGGGCTATTCAGTACTTC. It yields the protein CASSADRAIQYF.

The CDR3 nucleotides read TGTGCCAGCAGTTTATTCAGGGGGCGGGGTGAAAAACTGTTTTTT. It translates to CASSLFRGRGEKLFF. The V and J genes are TRBV28 and TRBJ1-4; 8 bases are a match to TRBD1. The CDR3 covers 15 residues. V was pared by 1 base and J by 7 bases, with 5 bases of the junction left unmatched. The germline gives CDR1 MDHEN, CDR2 SYDVKM.

The gene calls are TRBV5-6 and TRBJ1-3, with no clear D. Trimming cost V 0 bases and J 0 bases, with 7 bases left between them. Germline assignment: CDR1 SGHDT and CDR2 YYEEEE. The CDR3 runs to 15 residues. CDR3 protein: CASSLGGVSGNTIYF. The CDR3 DNA is TGTGCCAGCAGCTTGGGCGGGGTCTCTGGAAACACCATATATTTT.

As DNA, the CDR3 is TGCAGTGCTCGGACAGGGTATGAGCAGTTCTTC. It is translated as CSARTGYEQFF. The chain has TRBV20-1 and TRBJ2-1; 8 positions match TRBD1. CDR1 and CDR2 (germline): DFQATT, SNEGSKA (reference sequence). This CDR3 comprises 11 residues. V lost 5 bases and J lost 8; bases outside the gene matches: 2.

The rearrangement uses TRBV18 and TRBJ1-2; TRBD1 matches 8 bases. The CDR3 consists of 16 residues. Germline V gene sequence: CDR1 KGHSH, CDR2 LQKENI. V lost 3 bases and J lost 4; bases outside the gene matches: 10. The CDR3 loop is CASSPRTGPLVYGYTF. The CDR3 bases are TGTGCCAGCTCACCTCGGACAGGGCCCCTAGTCTATGGCTACACCTTC.

This chain's CDR3 is CASSPGDMRSPLHF. CDR3 in DNA: TGTGCCAGCAGCCCGGGGGACATGAGATCACCCCTCCACTTT. The rearrangement uses TRBV7-9 and TRBJ1-6, with D tentatively TRBD1 (6 bases). The CDR3 sequence is 14 residues long. Looked up from germline, CDR1 is SEHNR and CDR2 is FQNEAQ (reference sequence). Deletions cut 5 bases from V and 10 bases from J, with 15 bases between.

This chain links TRBV18 with TRBJ2-7; TRBD1 agrees at 9 bases. CDR3 length: 17 residues. The J segment lost 0 bases and the V segment lost 2 bases, leaving 8 bases of the junction unmatched. CDR1 is KGHSH and CDR2 is LQKENI in the germline V gene. CDR3 sequence reads: CASSPLPGTGSSYEQYF. CDR3 nucleotides: TGTGCCAGCTCACCATTGCCTGGGACAGGGAGCTCCTACGAGCAGTACTTC. Variable domain in full (rest from reference TRBV18 and TRBJ2-7): NAGVMQNPRHLVRRRGQEARLRCSPMKGHSHVYWYRQLPEEGLKFMVYLQKENIIDESGMPKERFSAEFPKEGPSILRIQQVVRGDSAAYFCASSPLPGTGSSYEQYFGPGTRLTVT.

This sequence joins TRBV28 and TRBJ2-2, with 8 bases matching TRBD1. Losses at the gene ends were 4 bases for V and 3 bases for J; bases not matched to a gene: 4. CDR1 and CDR2 from the germline V gene are MDHEN and SYDVKM. The CDR3 runs 15 residues. CDR3 protein: CASSSGQVDTGELFF. The CDR3 DNA follows: TGTGCCAGCAGTTCGGGACAGGTAGACACCGGGGAGCTGTTTTTT.

The chain employs TRBV7-3 and TRBJ1-4; 7 bases map to TRBD1. This CDR3 is built from 13 residues. The germline V gene has CDR1 SGHTA and CDR2 FQGTGA. Trimming removed 5 bases from V and 7 bases from J; junction bases left unmatched: 4. CDR3 DNA: TGTGCCAGCAGCCCCCGACAGGGTGAAAAACTGTTTTTT. It yields the protein CASSPRQGEKLFF. Full variable domain (missing parts from reference TRBV7-3 and TRBJ1-4): GAGVSQTPSNKVTEKGKYVELRCDPISGHTALYWYRQSLGQGPEFLIYFQGTGAADDSGLPNDRFFAVRPEGSVSTLKIQRTERGDSAVYLCASSPRQGEKLFFGSGTQLSVL.

The chain recombines TRBV6-5 with TRBJ2-3, with D unresolved. Germline CDR1 reads MNHEY; CDR2 reads SVGAGI. V was pared by 0 bases and J by 7 bases, with 5 bases between. The CDR3 is 12 amino acids. The CDR3 reads CASSYSGNTQYF. As DNA, the CDR3 is TGTGCCAGCAGTTACTCCGGAAATACGCAGTATTTT.

The chain combines TRBV7-9 with TRBJ1-6; a weak D match, TRBD1 (5 bases). From germline, CDR1 is SEHNR and CDR2 FQNEAQ (reference sequence). The CDR3 loop spans 14 amino acids. The germline V and J ends were trimmed by 5 bases and 10 bases, with 15 bases remaining between them. In DNA form, the CDR3 reads TGTGCCAGCAGCCTGGGGAGGGGACGGTCACCCCTCCACTTT. Encoded protein: CASSLGRGRSPLHF.

The chain joins TRBV5-1 to TRBJ1-1, with D unresolved. Germline V lookup: CDR1 SGHRS, CDR2 YFSETQ. Trimming stripped 0 bases from V and 5 bases from J, with 8 bases between. CDR3 length: 13 amino acids. The CDR3, as DNA: TGCGCCAGCAGCTTGGGGCTGGGAACTGAAGCTTTCTTT. It codes for CASSLGLGTEAFF.

The chain uses TRBV7-8 and TRBJ2-1; D remains ambiguous. The V end lost 3 bases, the J end lost 6 bases, and 12 bases lay between the germline ends. The CDR3 has 14 residues. The germline gives CDR1 SGHVS, CDR2 FQNEAQ. The CDR3 DNA sequence: TGTGCCAGCAGCTTGGAGACACCGGGCAATGAGCAGTTCTTC. This translates into CASSLETPGNEQFF.

Worth noting for this clone: The sample holds other DNA sequences that translate to the same CDR3. V and J are TRBV5-1 and TRBJ2-5, with D unclear. The CDR3 has 14 amino acids. CDR1 SGHRS and CDR2 YFSETQ come from the germline V gene. V was shortened by 0 bases and J by 1 base, with 7 bases between the two germline ends. The CDR3 region has the DNA TGCGCCAGCAGCTTGGGGCAGGTCCAAGAGACCCAGTACTTC. Translating it yields CASSLGQVQETQYF.

V is TRBV5-1 and J is TRBJ2-5, with D possibly being TRBD1 or TRBD2 (5 bases each). Trimming stripped 0 bases from V and 5 bases from J, with 14 bases between. Germline loops: CDR1 SGHRS, CDR2 YFSETQ. The CDR3 length is 15 residues. The chain's CDR3 is CASSLEGRTGETQYF. CDR3 nucleotides: TGCGCCAGCAGCTTGGAGGGGCGGACGGGGGAGACCCAGTACTTC. The variable domain in full, completed from reference TRBV5-1 and TRBJ2-5, reads KAGVTQTPRYLIKTRGQQVTLSCSPISGHRSVSWYQQTPGQGLQFLFEYFSETQRNKGNFPGRFSGRQFSNSRSEMNVSTLELGDSALYLCASSLEGRTGETQYFGPGTRLLVL.

The chain carries TRBV7-9 and TRBJ2-5; 8 bases match TRBD1. The germline V gene has CDR1 SEHNR and CDR2 FQNEAQ (reference sequence). V was clipped by 5 bases and J by 2 bases; unmatched bases: 7. The CDR3 covers 15 residues. The CDR3 sequence is CASSPVGTGQETQYF. The CDR3 region has the DNA TGTGCCAGCAGCCCGGTGGGGACAGGACAAGAGACCCAGTACTTC.

This clone was counted ten times or more. The V call is TRBV4-3, the J call TRBJ2-3, with 12 bases matching TRBD2. The CDR3 extends over 15 amino acids. With 1 base clipped from V and 6 bases from J, the junction kept 2 bases outside the gene matches. The germline V gene encodes CDR1 LGHNA and CDR2 YSLEER. The CDR3 is CASSQGLAGADTQYF. The CDR3 region has the DNA TGCGCCAGCAGCCAAGGACTAGCGGGAGCTGATACGCAGTATTTT.

The chain couples TRBV20-1 to TRBJ2-5; D gene ambiguous. The CDR3 runs to 10 residues. The germline CDR1 and CDR2 sequences are DFQATT and SNEGSKA (reference sequence). The V end was cut by 6 bases, the J end by 6 bases, with 8 bases between. The DNA of the CDR3 is TGCAGTGCCGCGTATCAGACCCAGTACTTC. Translation: CSAAYQTQYF.

The V call is TRBV6-6, the J call TRBJ2-5, with TRBD2 identical over 7 bases. The CDR3 length is 12 residues. V trimming: 5 bases; J trimming: 5 bases; junction bases outside the gene matches: 2. In germline, CDR1 is MNHNY, CDR2 SVGAGI (reference sequence). The CDR3 DNA follows: TGTGCCAGCAGTCCGGGGGGTGAGACCCAGTACTTC. It is translated as CASSPGGETQYF.